This TCR beta chain derives from a study of blood T cell repertoires in COVID-19. Study background: Italy, Spain and the United States were the sources of the convalescent and acute COVID-19 samples. PBMCs, B-cell-depleted T cells, or T cells were the source of the cDNA or gDNA that made up the material.

This CDR3 is 16 amino acids long. Germline CDR1 is SGHVS and CDR2 is FQNEAQ. J was trimmed by 3 bases and V by 0 bases; bases with no gene match: 6. Authors' analysis steps: The assay estimated nucleated cells by amplifying reference gene primers. Produced via immunoSEQ multiplex PCR; TCRdb's table is partial and in-frame only. V, J and clone size were drawn from that table, and D and trimming were deduced from the DNA. The sample comprises 50,000 to 80,000 clones, about 88% of which are singletons, and about 40% rests with the top ten. The Seattle site enrolled patients during active infection and followed them longitudinally.

Material for sequencing was peripheral blood. The clonotype originates from a woman aged 55-69 years with COVID-19, enrolled during active disease. The genes are TRBV7-8 and TRBJ2-7, with 9 bases identical to TRBD2. The CDR3 bases are TGTGCCAGCAGCTTAGCCCAGACTAGCGGCCGCTACGAGCAGTACTTC. As protein: CASSLAQTSGRYEQYF.